The source of this TCR beta chain is a study of T cells in Graves' hyperthyroidism and ophthalmopathy. About this clonotype itself: The antigen remains unidentified.

The investigators amplified TCR beta CDR3 regions from RNA transcripts. During a first-round RT-PCR of the TCR CDR3, the HTBI primer set was used. One entry per CDR3 protein results from TCRdb running MiXCR on the multiplex PCR reads. The table shows some 600,000 distinct CDR3 sequences, with roughly 13% occurring only once. Study-level results: In the analysis, a 13 V-J model separated ophthalmopathy from stable hyperthyroidism. The blood repertoire included most of the expanded thyroid clonotypes above 0.001.

The blood sample predates any ophthalmopathy symptoms, coming from first hyperthyroidism diagnosis. PBMCs stemmed from under 11 ml fresh peripheral blood. The CDR3 is 16 residues long. The germline V gene has CDR1 LNHDA and CDR2 SQIVND (reference sequence). Trimming took 5 bases from V and 5 from J, leaving 21 bases between them. The specimen sequenced was blood. The sequence came from a woman between 25 and 40 years old with Graves' hyperthyroidism that later progressed to Graves' ophthalmopathy. This chain uses TRBV19 with TRBJ2-5, with a tentative D call TRBD1 (6 bases). The DNA of the CDR3 is TGTGCCAGTAGTCCGGGGAGACAGGCTTCGTTGGAGACCCAGTACTTC. Encoded protein: CASSPGRQASLETQYF. The full variable domain, completed using reference TRBV19 and TRBJ2-5, is DGGITQSPKYLFRKEGQNVTLSCEQNLNHDAMYWYRQDPGQGLRLIYYSQIVNDFQKGDIAEGYSVSREKKESFPLTVTSAQKNPTAFYLCASSPGRQASLETQYFGPGTRLLVL.